The 9 T cell receptor beta chains reported below all come from one sample, sequenced in a study of T cells after yellow fever vaccination. TCRdb re-called the 5' RACE reads with MiXCR, one entry per CDR3 protein. The data contain 350,000 to 450,000 distinct CDR3 sequences, 18% of them singletons. The starting material was PBMCs, obtained before the yellow fever booster vaccination. Receptors were obtained from a man aged 18 to 30 who received the YFV17D yellow fever vaccine.

This clonotype was observed a handful of times. The rearrangement uses TRBV18 and TRBJ2-7; tentatively, D is TRBD2 (7 bases). The CDR3 loop spans 15 amino acids. The V end was cut by 5 bases, the J end by 3 bases, with 17 bases between. Germline lookup yields CDR1 KGHSH and CDR2 LQKENI. The CDR3 DNA sequence: TGTGCCAGCTCAGGTCGGGGGGCGCCGAGCTACGAGCAGTACTTC. It specifies CASSGRGAPSYEQYF. The full variable domain, its missing parts supplied by reference TRBV18 and TRBJ2-7, is NAGVMQNPRHLVRRRGQEARLRCSPMKGHSHVYWYRQLPEEGLKFMVYLQKENIIDESGMPKERFSAEFPKEGPSILRIQQVVRGDSAAYFCASSGRGAPSYEQYFGPGTRLTVT.

The V gene is TRBV30, the J gene TRBJ2-3; 9 bases match TRBD1. The V gene end was trimmed by 5 bases and the J gene end by 6 bases; junction bases not matched to a gene: 12. The CDR3 totals 15 residues. Per the germline V gene, CDR1 is GTSNPN and CDR2 is SVGIG (reference sequence). Written as DNA, the CDR3 is TGTGCCTGGGCACGGGACAGGGTCCCGGGGGATACGCAGTATTTT. Encoded protein: CAWARDRVPGDTQYF.

This clonotype turned up a few times. V gene TRBV25-1 combines with J gene TRBJ2-2; TRBD1 matches 8 bases. V shed 1 base, J shed 6 bases, and the junction held 10 bases outside the gene matches. This CDR3 region has 17 residues. Per germline, CDR1 MGHDK and CDR2 SYGVNS. The CDR3 loop is CASSELAGQGSSGELFF. The CDR3 DNA follows: TGTGCCAGCAGTGAATTGGCCGGACAGGGTTCTTCCGGGGAGCTGTTTTTT.

This clonotype was observed many times. This chain uses TRBV6-2 or TRBV6-3 with TRBJ2-3; a weak D match, TRBD2 (6 bases). The germline V and J ends were trimmed by 8 bases and 3 bases, with 12 bases remaining between them. The CDR3 is 13 amino acids. Germline CDR1 MNHEY, CDR2 SVGEGT. CDR3 loop: CASVAGGTDTQYF. CDR3 nucleotides: TGTGCCAGCGTCGCAGGAGGGACAGATACGCAGTATTTT.

There are many counts of this clonotype. V is TRBV7-9 and J is TRBJ1-4, with 9 bases aligning to TRBD1. The germline V gene encodes CDR1 SEHNR and CDR2 FQNEAQ (reference sequence). Trimming at V came to 3 bases and at J to 3 bases, leaving 8 bases not matched to a gene. The length of the CDR3 is 17 residues. CDR3 DNA sequence: TGTGCCAGCAGCTTCGGACAGGGGCGAGGGTCTAATGAAAAACTGTTTTTT. The encoded protein is CASSFGQGRGSNEKLFF.

In its sample, this clonotype was seen many times. At one end the junction does not follow the germline gene, possibly because of a read error. The J gene is TRBJ2-5, the V gene TRBV5-1; 10 bases are shared with TRBD2. CDR3 size: 14 residues. The germline V gene has CDR1 SGHRS and CDR2 YFSETQ. DNA of the CDR3: TGTGCCAGCAGCCTAGCGGGGGATCAAGAGACCCAGTACTTC. As protein: CASSLAGDQETQYF.

This clonotype was counted at least ten times. This chain's CDR3 is CASSLQGSNTEAFF. CDR3 sequence (DNA): TGTGCCAGCAGTCTCCAGGGCTCGAACACTGAAGCTTTCTTT. The genes are TRBV12-3 or TRBV12-4 and TRBJ1-1, with D possibly TRBD1 on 5 matching bases. The CDR3 is 14 residues long. V gave up 5 bases and J gave up 1 base, with 11 bases separating them.

The chain joins TRBV15 to TRBJ1-1, with unresolved D. The CDR3 extends over 14 amino acids. Germline CDR1 and CDR2: LNHNV and YYDKDF (reference sequence). V lost 0 bases and J lost 4, with 9 bases in between. The DNA of the CDR3 is TGTGCCACCAGCAGAGAGGGAGGAGCCACTGAAGCTTTCTTT. This translates into CATSREGGATEAFF. The entire variable domain, with the rest obtained from reference TRBV15 and TRBJ1-1, is as follows: DAMVIQNPRYQVTQFGKPVTLSCSQTLNHNVMYWYQQKSSQAPKLLFHYYDKDFNNEADTPDNFQSRRPNTSFCFLDIRSPGLGDTAMYLCATSREGGATEAFFGQGTRLTVV.

In its sample, this clonotype was seen a few times. V usage is TRBV12-3 or TRBV12-4 and J usage is TRBJ2-3; no firm D call. V was cut by 6 bases and J by 6 bases, with 31 bases left in between. The CDR3 is made up of 19 amino acids. As DNA, the CDR3 is TGTGCCAGCAGATTTAGTGGGCGCAGGCCAATTTACCCACAGGATACGCAGTATTTT. It yields the protein CASRFSGRRPIYPQDTQYF.